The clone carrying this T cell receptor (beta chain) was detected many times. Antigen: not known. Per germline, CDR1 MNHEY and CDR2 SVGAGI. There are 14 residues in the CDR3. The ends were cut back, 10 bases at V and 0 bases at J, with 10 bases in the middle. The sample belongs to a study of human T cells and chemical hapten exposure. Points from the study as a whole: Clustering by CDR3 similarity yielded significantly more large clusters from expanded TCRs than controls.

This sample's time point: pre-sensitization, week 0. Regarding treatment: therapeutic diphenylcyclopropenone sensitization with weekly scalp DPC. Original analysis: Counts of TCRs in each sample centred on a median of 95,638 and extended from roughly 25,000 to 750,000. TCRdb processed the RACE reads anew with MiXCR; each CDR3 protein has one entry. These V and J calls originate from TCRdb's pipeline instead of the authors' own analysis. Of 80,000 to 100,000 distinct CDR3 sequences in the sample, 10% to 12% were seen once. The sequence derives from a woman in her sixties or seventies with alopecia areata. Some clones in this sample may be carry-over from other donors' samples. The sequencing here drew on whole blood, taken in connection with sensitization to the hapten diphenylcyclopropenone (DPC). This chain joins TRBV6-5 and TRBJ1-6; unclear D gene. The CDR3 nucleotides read TGTGCCACCCGCCAGAGCTCCTATAATTCACCCCTCCACTTT. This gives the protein CATRQSSYNSPLHF.